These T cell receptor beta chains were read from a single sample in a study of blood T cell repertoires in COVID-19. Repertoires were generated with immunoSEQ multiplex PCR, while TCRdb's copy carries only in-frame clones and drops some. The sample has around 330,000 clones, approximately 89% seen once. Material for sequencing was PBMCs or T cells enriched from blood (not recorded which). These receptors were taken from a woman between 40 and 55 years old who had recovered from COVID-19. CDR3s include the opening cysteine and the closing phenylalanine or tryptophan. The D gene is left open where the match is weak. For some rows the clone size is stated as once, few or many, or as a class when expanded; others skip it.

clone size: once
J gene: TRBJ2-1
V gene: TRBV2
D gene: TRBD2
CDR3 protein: CASSEVAGGPHEQFF
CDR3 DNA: TGTGCCAGCAGTGAAGTAGCGGGGGGGCCGCATGAGCAGTTCTTC

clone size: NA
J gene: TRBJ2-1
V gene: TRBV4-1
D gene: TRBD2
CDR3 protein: CASSETGLAGYNEQFF
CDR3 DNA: TGCGCCAGCAGCGAAACCGGACTAGCGGGATACAATGAGCAGTTCTTC

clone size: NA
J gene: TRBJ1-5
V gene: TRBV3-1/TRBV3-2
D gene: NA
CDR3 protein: CASSSGGGSQPQHF
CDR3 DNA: TGTGCCAGCAGCTCTGGCGGGGGAAGTCAGCCCCAGCATTTT

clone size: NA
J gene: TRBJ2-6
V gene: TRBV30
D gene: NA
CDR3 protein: CAWSAGSGANVLTF
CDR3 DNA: TGTGCCTGGAGTGCAGGTTCTGGGGCCAACGTCCTGACTTTC

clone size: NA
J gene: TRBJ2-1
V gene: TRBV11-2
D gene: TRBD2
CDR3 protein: CASSSPTSGGPEQFF
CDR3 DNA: TGTGCCAGCAGCTCTCCGACTAGCGGGGGACCTGAGCAGTTCTTC

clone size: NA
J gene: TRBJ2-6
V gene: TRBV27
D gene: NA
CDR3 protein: CASSLSGASGANVLTF
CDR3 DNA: TGTGCCAGCAGTTTATCGGGGGCCTCTGGGGCCAACGTCCTGACTTTC

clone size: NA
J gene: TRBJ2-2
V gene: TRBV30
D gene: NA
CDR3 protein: CAWSLRTGELFF
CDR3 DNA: TGTGCCTGGAGCCTTAGAACCGGGGAGCTGTTTTTT

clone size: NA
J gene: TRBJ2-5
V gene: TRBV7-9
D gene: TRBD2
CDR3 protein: CASSSVAGSGWGETQYF
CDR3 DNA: TGTGCCAGCAGCTCTGTAGCGGGGTCGGGTTGGGGAGAGACCCAGTACTTC

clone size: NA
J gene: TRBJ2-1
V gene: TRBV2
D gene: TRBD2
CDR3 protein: CATQSLAGDGNEQFF
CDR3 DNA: TGTGCCACCCAGTCCCTGGCGGGAGATGGAAATGAGCAGTTCTTC

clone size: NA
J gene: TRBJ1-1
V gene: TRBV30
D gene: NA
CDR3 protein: CANQGAYTEAFF
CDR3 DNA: TGTGCCAATCAAGGGGCATACACTGAAGCTTTCTTT

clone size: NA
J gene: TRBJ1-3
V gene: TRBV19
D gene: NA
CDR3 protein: CASSGRFSGNTIYF
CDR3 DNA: TGTGCCAGTAGCGGGAGATTCTCTGGAAACACCATATATTTT

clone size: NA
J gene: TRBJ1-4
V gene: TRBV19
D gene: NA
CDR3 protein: CASSTITGSYNEKLFF
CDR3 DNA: TGTGCCAGTAGTACGATCACAGGGAGCTATAATGAAAAACTGTTTTTT

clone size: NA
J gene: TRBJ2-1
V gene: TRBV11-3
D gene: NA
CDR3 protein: CASSSQPPPDEQFF
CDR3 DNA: TGTGCCAGCAGCTCTCAACCACCCCCGGATGAGCAGTTCTTC

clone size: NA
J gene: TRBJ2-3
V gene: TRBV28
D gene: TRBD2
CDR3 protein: CASSLMGGLGTQYF
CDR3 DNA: TGTGCCAGCAGTTTGATGGGGGGGTTGGGTACGCAGTATTTT

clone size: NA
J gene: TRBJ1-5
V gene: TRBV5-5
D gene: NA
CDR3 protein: CASSAGGGHQPQHF
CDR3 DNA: TGTGCCAGCAGCGCCGGGGGAGGGCATCAGCCCCAGCATTTT

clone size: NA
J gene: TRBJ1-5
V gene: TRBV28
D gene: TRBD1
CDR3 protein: CASRVNRDRGRQPQHF
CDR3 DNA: TGTGCCAGCAGGGTGAACCGGGACAGGGGCCGGCAGCCCCAGCATTTT

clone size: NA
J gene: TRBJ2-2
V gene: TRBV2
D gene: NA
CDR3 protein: CASRGTPGVLYGELFF
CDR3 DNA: TGTGCCAGCCGGGGGACCCCCGGGGTCCTCTACGGGGAGCTGTTTTTT

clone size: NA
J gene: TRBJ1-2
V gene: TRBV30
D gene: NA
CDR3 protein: CAWSVQGVNGYTF
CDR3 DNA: TGTGCCTGGAGTGTACAAGGGGTCAATGGCTACACCTTC

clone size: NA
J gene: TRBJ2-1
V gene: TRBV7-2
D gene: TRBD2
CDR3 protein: CASSSLGSRGADEQFF
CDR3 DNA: TGTGCCAGCAGCTCCCTCGGCTCGCGGGGGGCCGATGAGCAGTTCTTC

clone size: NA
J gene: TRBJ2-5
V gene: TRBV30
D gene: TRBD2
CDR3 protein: CAWTVGTSGSWAETQYF
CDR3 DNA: TGTGCCTGGACGGTGGGGACTAGCGGGTCCTGGGCGGAGACCCAGTACTTC

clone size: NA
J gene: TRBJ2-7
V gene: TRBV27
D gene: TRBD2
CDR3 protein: CASRVAGASSYEQYF
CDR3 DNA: TGTGCCAGCAGAGTAGCGGGAGCCAGCTCCTACGAGCAGTACTTC

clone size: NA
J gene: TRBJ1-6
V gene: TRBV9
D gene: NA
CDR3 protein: CASSVTVMDSPLHF
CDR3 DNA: TGTGCCAGCAGCGTGACAGTTATGGATTCACCCCTCCACTTT

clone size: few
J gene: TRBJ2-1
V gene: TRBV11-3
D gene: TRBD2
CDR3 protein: CASSPGTSGSYNEQFF
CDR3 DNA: TGTGCCAGCAGCCCCGGGACTAGCGGGAGTTACAATGAGCAGTTCTTC

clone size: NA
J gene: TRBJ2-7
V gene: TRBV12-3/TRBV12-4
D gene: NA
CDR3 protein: CASSHSYEQYF
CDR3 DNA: TGTGCCAGCAGCCACTCCTACGAGCAGTACTTC

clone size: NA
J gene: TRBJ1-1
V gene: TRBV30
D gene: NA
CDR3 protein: CAWNRVDTEAFF
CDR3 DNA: TGTGCCTGGAATCGGGTGGACACTGAAGCTTTCTTT

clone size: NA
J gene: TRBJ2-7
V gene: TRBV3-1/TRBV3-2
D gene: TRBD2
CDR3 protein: CASSRSLTSGSYEQYF
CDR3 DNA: TGTGCCAGCAGCCGATCACTGACTAGCGGTTCCTACGAGCAGTACTTC

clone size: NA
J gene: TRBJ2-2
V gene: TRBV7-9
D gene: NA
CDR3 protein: CASSLAVAGELFF
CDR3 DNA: TGTGCCAGCAGCTTAGCTGTCGCCGGGGAGCTGTTTTTT

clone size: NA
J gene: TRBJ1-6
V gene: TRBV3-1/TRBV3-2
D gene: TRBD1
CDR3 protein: CASSHGTGGSPLHF
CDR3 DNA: TGTGCCAGCAGCCATGGGACAGGGGGTTCACCCCTCCACTTT

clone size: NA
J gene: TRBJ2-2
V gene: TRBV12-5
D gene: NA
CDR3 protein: CASARPTGLNTGELFF
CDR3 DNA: TGTGCTAGTGCCCGCCCCACGGGTCTTAACACCGGGGAGCTGTTTTTT

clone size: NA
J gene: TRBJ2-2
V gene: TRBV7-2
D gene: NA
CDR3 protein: CASSQGITGELFF
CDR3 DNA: TGTGCCAGCAGCCAGGGGATTACCGGGGAGCTGTTTTTT

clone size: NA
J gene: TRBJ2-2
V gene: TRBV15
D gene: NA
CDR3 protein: CATSRDGNTGELFF
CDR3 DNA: TGTGCCACCAGCAGAGACGGGAACACCGGGGAGCTGTTTTTT

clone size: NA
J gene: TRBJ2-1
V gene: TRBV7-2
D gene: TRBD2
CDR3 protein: CASSLGAAGGSRNEQFF
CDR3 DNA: TGTGCCAGCAGCTTAGGCGCAGCGGGGGGGTCTCGGAATGAGCAGTTCTTC

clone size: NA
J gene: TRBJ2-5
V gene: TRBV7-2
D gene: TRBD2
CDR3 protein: CASSLRGGLYQETQYF
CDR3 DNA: TGTGCCAGCAGCCTTCGGGGAGGGCTGTACCAAGAGACCCAGTACTTC

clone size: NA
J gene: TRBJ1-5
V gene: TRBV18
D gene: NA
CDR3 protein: CASSPLGRADQPQHF
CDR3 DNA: TGTGCCAGCTCACCATTAGGCAGGGCTGATCAGCCCCAGCATTTT

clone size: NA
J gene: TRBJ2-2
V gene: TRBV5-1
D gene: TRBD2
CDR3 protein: CASSPISGSPTGELFF
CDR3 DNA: TGCGCCAGCAGCCCGATTAGCGGGAGCCCAACCGGGGAGCTGTTTTTT

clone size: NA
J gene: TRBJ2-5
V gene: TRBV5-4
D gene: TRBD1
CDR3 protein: CASSSQGAQETQYF
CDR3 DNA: TGTGCCAGCAGCTCACAGGGGGCACAAGAGACCCAGTACTTC

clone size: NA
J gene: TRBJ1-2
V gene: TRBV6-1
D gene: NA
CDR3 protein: CASSELQGLGGYTF
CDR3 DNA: TGTGCCAGCAGTGAGCTACAGGGTCTTGGCGGCTACACCTTC